One and the same sample provided the 25 T cell receptor beta chains below, sequenced in a study of cytomegalovirus exposure and HLA in healthy donors. Clones were read by immunoSEQ multiplex PCR, and TCRdb kept only the in-frame ones, dropping some. The sample records roughly 73,000 clones, 94% being singletons. Sample: PBMCs. The source is a man aged 18 to 30 in good health and CMV-seropositive.

V gene TRBV2 combines with J gene TRBJ1-4; no definite D call. Trimming shortened V by 7 bases and J by 6 bases, and 12 bases separated the two germline ends. There are 13 residues in the CDR3. Germline V gene sequence: CDR1 SNHLY, CDR2 FYNNEI. The CDR3 here is CASKWSPYEKLFF. The CDR3 DNA reads as TGTGCCAGCAAGTGGAGCCCTTATGAAAAACTGTTTTTT.

The V and J genes are TRBV30 and TRBJ1-4, with 7 positions matching TRBD1. This CDR3 has 15 residues. Germline CDR1 is GTSNPN and CDR2 is SVGIG (reference sequence). V shed 0 bases and J 7 bases; nucleotides not matched to a gene: 8. CDR3 coding DNA: TGTGCCTGGAGTGTCCTTCAGGGGGGAGGTGAAAAACTGTTTTTT. Translated, it gives CAWSVLQGGGEKLFF.

The chain uses TRBV10-3 and TRBJ2-4; 7 positions agree with TRBD2. The germline V gene has CDR1 ENHRY and CDR2 SYGVKD. The CDR3 runs to 16 residues. With 10 bases clipped from V and 0 bases from J, the junction kept 12 bases outside the gene matches. The CDR3 coding sequence is TGTGCCACCCAGGAGCGGGGAGTCGGAGCCAAAAACATTCAGTACTTC. This encodes CATQERGVGAKNIQYF.

The gene calls are TRBV28 and TRBJ1-2, with D uncertain. CDR3 length: 13 amino acids. CDR1 is MDHEN, CDR2 SYDVKM, per germline. Trimming cost V 5 bases and J 8 bases, with 15 bases left between them. The CDR3 DNA follows: TGTGCCAGCAGTGCCGCCGCGGTGCAGGGCTACACCTTC. This gives the protein CASSAAAVQGYTF.

This clone is a singleton in its sample. The rearrangement links TRBV11-2 to TRBJ2-7; D remains unclear. Trimming cost V 2 bases and J 2 bases, with 10 bases left between them. CDR3 length: 14 residues. Germline loops: CDR1 SGHAT, CDR2 FQNNGV. For the CDR3, the DNA is TGTGCCAGCAGCTTACCCCTCCTCGCCTACGAGCAGTACTTC. Residues: CASSLPLLAYEQYF.

The CDR3, as DNA: TGTGCCAGCAGTGAGGGACAGGGGAACACTGAAGCTTTCTTT. Translated: CASSEGQGNTEAFF. V gene TRBV28 combines with J gene TRBJ1-1; 9 bases are shared with TRBD1. Germline CDR1 MDHEN, CDR2 SYDVKM. V was clipped by 5 bases and J by 1 base; unmatched bases: 2. CDR3 length equals 14 residues.

V and J are TRBV5-1 and TRBJ1-2; possibly TRBD1 for D (5 bases). Trimming stripped 3 bases from V and 3 bases from J, with 15 bases between. The CDR3 covers 15 residues. Germline values: CDR1 SGHRS, CDR2 YFSETQ. The CDR3 protein is CASSYTTVTHYGYTF. CDR3 in DNA: TGCGCCAGCAGCTACACGACAGTCACTCACTATGGCTACACCTTC.

The chain employs TRBV18 and TRBJ1-3; D is possibly TRBD1 (6 bases). Germline values: CDR1 KGHSH, CDR2 LQKENI. This CDR3 is 19 amino acids long. The V end was cut by 3 bases, the J end by 0 bases, with 21 bases between. The CDR3 is CASSPQMPDSFYSGNTIYF. The CDR3 nucleotides are TGTGCCAGCTCACCCCAGATGCCGGACAGTTTTTACTCTGGAAACACCATATATTTT. Looking up the rest from reference TRBV18 and TRBJ1-3 gives the full variable domain: NAGVMQNPRHLVRRRGQEARLRCSPMKGHSHVYWYRQLPEEGLKFMVYLQKENIIDESGMPKERFSAEFPKEGPSILRIQQVVRGDSAAYFCASSPQMPDSFYSGNTIYFGEGSWLTVV.

The gene calls are TRBV27 and TRBJ1-2; possibly TRBD1 for D (5 bases). Germline assignment: CDR1 MNHEY and CDR2 SMNVEV (reference sequence). The CDR3 runs to 14 residues. V was shortened by 4 bases and J by 2 bases, with 11 bases between the two germline ends. CDR3 sequence: CASSYKAGNYGYTF. CDR3 sequence (DNA): TGTGCCAGCAGTTACAAGGCAGGGAACTATGGCTACACCTTC.

The chain joins TRBV19 to TRBJ1-3; D uncertain. This CDR3 is built from 16 residues. From germline, CDR1 is LNHDA and CDR2 SQIVND (reference sequence). V was cut by 8 bases and J by 8 bases, with 25 bases left in between. The CDR3 loop reads CASRGMFGDDEDTIYF. CDR3 nucleotides: TGTGCCAGTCGGGGAATGTTCGGGGATGATGAGGACACCATATATTTT.

The V and J genes are TRBV4-1 and TRBJ2-1, with D possibly being TRBD2 (5 bases). Germline values: CDR1 MGHRA, CDR2 YSYEKL. The CDR3 is 19 residues long. V lost 0 bases and J 9 bases, leaving 27 bases between the germline ends. CDR3 DNA sequence: TGCGCCAGCAGCCAAGATCCCAGCAGGACTGGGCAACGAAGATTTGAGCAGTTCTTC. It is translated as CASSQDPSRTGQRRFEQFF.

The count of this clone is one. The chain joins TRBV28 to TRBJ1-3; 7 bases agree with TRBD1. The junction had 12 bases not matched to a gene; V was cut back by 6 bases and J by 1 base. The CDR3 has 17 residues. The germline V gene has CDR1 MDHEN and CDR2 SYDVKM. DNA of the CDR3: TGTGCCAGCAGCACCGGACAGGCCGCGATATCTGGAAACACCATATATTTT. This gives the protein CASSTGQAAISGNTIYF.

V and J are TRBV28 and TRBJ2-3, with TRBD2 as a possible D gene (5 bases). Germline assignment: CDR1 MDHEN and CDR2 SYDVKM. Trimming stripped 5 bases from V and 0 bases from J, with 12 bases between. The CDR3 has 15 amino acids. The CDR3 loop reads CASSTPGTSTDTQYF. CDR3 coding DNA: TGTGCCAGCAGTACTCCGGGAACTAGCACAGATACGCAGTATTTT.

The J gene is TRBJ2-3, the V gene TRBV21-1; TRBD1 was called by the table and not checked on the DNA. TRBV21-1 represents a pseudogene. The CDR3 sequence is 15 residues long. The CDR3 DNA reads TGTGCCAGCAGCCTGTGGACACGGACGTCGGATACGCAGTATTTT. It translates to CASSLWTRTSDTQYF.

The rearrangement joins TRBV9 to TRBJ2-1, with D possibly being TRBD2 (5 bases). The V and J ends lost 2 bases and 0 bases respectively, with 12 bases between them. From germline, CDR1 is SGDLS and CDR2 YYNGEE. This CDR3 region has 16 residues. CDR3 nucleotide sequence: TGTGCCAGCAGCGTGGGAGCGGAGAGCTCCTACAATGAGCAGTTCTTC. Amino acid sequence: CASSVGAESSYNEQFF.

The chain is built from TRBV28 and TRBJ2-7, with D perhaps TRBD1 (7 bases). This CDR3 region has 16 residues. Germline CDR1 MDHEN, CDR2 SYDVKM. V was clipped by 6 bases and J by 0 bases, with 18 bases between them. The CDR3 nucleotides are TGTGCCAGCAGGCCTCAGGGGGGCAACCCCTCCTACGAGCAGTACTTC. Protein sequence: CASRPQGGNPSYEQYF.

This clone was counted only a few times. The rearrangement links TRBV25-1 to TRBJ2-7; TRBD2 is a possible D gene (5 bases). Germline lookup yields CDR1 MGHDK and CDR2 SYGVNS. V lost 4 bases and J 6 bases, leaving 7 bases between the germline ends. CDR3 length: 11 amino acids. As DNA, the CDR3 is TGTGCCAGCAGTGGGCGGGTCGAGCAGTACTTC. Its translation is CASSGRVEQYF.

This sequence joins TRBV7-8 and TRBJ2-1, with 11 bases matching TRBD2. CDR3 size: 16 residues. V lost 2 bases, J lost 7 bases, and 7 bases stayed unmatched. In germline, CDR1 is SGHVS, CDR2 FQNEAQ. In DNA form, the CDR3 reads TGTGCCAGCAGCTTAATGGCGTCTAGCGGGGGGAATGAGCAGTTCTTC. Its translation is CASSLMASSGGNEQFF.

This rearrangement joins TRBV6-4 to TRBJ1-5; a weak D match, TRBD1 (5 bases). The ends were cut back, 6 bases at V and 1 base at J, with 16 bases in the middle. The CDR3 spans 16 residues. CDR1 is MRHNA, CDR2 SNTAGT, per germline. CDR3 sequence reads: CASSQGEGLSNQPQHF. As DNA, the CDR3 is TGTGCCAGCAGCCAAGGGGAGGGTTTGAGCAATCAGCCCCAGCATTTT.

The chain recombines TRBV18 with TRBJ1-2, with a weak D call TRBD1 (5 bases). CDR3 length: 14 residues. CDR1 and CDR2 (germline): KGHSH, LQKENI. V lost 0 bases and J 4 bases, leaving 9 bases between the germline ends. The DNA of the CDR3 is TGTGCCAGCTCACCACCGACAGCCTTCTATGGCTACACCTTC. Amino acid sequence: CASSPPTAFYGYTF.

V is TRBV7-2 and J is TRBJ1-1; D is perhaps TRBD1 (6 bases). CDR1 SGHTA and CDR2 FQGNSA come from the germline V gene. The V and J ends lost 4 bases and 0 bases respectively, with 15 bases between them. The CDR3 extends over 16 amino acids. The CDR3 DNA reads TGTGCCAGCAGCTCCCCCAAGGGACATTTGAACACTGAAGCTTTCTTT. It codes for CASSSPKGHLNTEAFF.

J is TRBJ2-5 and V is TRBV14; D perhaps matches TRBD1 (5 bases). The V end was cut by 0 bases, the J end by 1 base, with 12 bases between. Germline V CDR1 and CDR2: SGHDN, FVKESK. The length of the CDR3 is 16 residues. The DNA for the CDR3 is TGTGCCAGCAGCCAAGACCTACAGGACGTCCAAGAGACCCAGTACTTC. The encoded protein is CASSQDLQDVQETQYF.

The chain joins TRBV5-1 to TRBJ2-7, with 7 positions matching TRBD1. Germline CDR1 is SGHRS and CDR2 is YFSETQ. This CDR3 spans 14 amino acids. The V segment lost 0 bases and the J segment 2 bases; nucleotides outside the gene matches: 2. CDR3 DNA: TGCGCCAGCAGCTTGGGGCAGGGGGCCTACGAGCAGTACTTC. It yields the protein CASSLGQGAYEQYF.

The V and J genes are TRBV15 and TRBJ2-3; D not resolved. V was pared by 3 bases and J by 0 bases, with 13 bases between. The CDR3 totals 16 residues. Germline V gene data show CDR1 as LNHNV and CDR2 as YYDKDF (reference sequence). DNA for the CDR3: TGTGCCACCAGCAGTCTAATAGCCGCTAGCACAGATACGCAGTATTTT. It codes for CATSSLIAASTDTQYF.

The chain employs TRBV15 and TRBJ2-7, with 8 bases matching TRBD2. CDR1 and CDR2 (germline): LNHNV, YYDKDF (reference sequence). With V trimmed by 3 bases and J by 4 bases, 2 bases remained unmatched. The CDR3 extends over 13 amino acids. CDR3 sequence reads: CATSSRLAYEQYF. The CDR3 region has the DNA TGTGCCACCAGCAGTAGACTAGCGTACGAGCAGTACTTC. The full variable domain, in which reference TRBV15 and TRBJ2-7 provide the parts outside the CDR3, is DAMVIQNPRYQVTQFGKPVTLSCSQTLNHNVMYWYQQKSSQAPKLLFHYYDKDFNNEADTPDNFQSRRPNTSFCFLDIRSPGLGDTAMYLCATSSRLAYEQYFGPGTRLTVT.